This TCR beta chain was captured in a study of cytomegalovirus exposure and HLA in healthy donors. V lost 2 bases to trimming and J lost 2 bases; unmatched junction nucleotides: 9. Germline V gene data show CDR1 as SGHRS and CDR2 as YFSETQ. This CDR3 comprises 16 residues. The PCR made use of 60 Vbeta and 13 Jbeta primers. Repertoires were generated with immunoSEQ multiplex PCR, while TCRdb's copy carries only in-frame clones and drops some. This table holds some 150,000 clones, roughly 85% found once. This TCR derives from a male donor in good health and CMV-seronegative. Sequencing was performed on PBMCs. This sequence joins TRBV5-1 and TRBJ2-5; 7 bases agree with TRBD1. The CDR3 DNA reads TGCGCCAGCAGCTTTCGGGCAGGGGGTTGGCAAGAGACCCAGTACTTC. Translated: CASSFRAGGWQETQYF.